These 25 T cell receptor beta chains originate from one sample sequenced in a study of blood T cell repertoires in COVID-19. Data came from immunoSEQ multiplex PCR; TCRdb stores just in-frame clones and leaves some out. The table lists 250,000 to 300,000 clones, roughly 90% of them singletons. The specimen was PBMCs or T cells enriched from blood (not recorded which). The receptors were gathered from a woman aged 40-49 years who had recovered from COVID-19.

This clone occurred once. CDR3 sequence (DNA): TGTGCCAGCAGGGCGGTCGGTTCTGGAAACACCATATATTTT. Encoded protein: CASRAVGSGNTIYF. The genes are TRBV14 and TRBJ1-3; D not certain. V gave up 6 bases and J gave up 1 base, with 10 bases separating them. Germline V gene data show CDR1 as SGHDN and CDR2 as FVKESK. This CDR3 has 14 residues.

This chain connects TRBV5-1 to TRBJ2-5; a weak D match, TRBD1 (7 bases). The CDR3 runs to 13 residues. Germline V lookup: CDR1 SGHRS, CDR2 YFSETQ. V lost 8 bases and J 2 bases, leaving 13 bases between the germline ends. The CDR3 DNA reads TGCGCCAGTCGGGGGACAGTACAAGAGACCCAGTACTTC. Translated: CASRGTVQETQYF. Full variable domain (rest looked up from reference TRBV5-1 and TRBJ2-5): KAGVTQTPRYLIKTRGQQVTLSCSPISGHRSVSWYQQTPGQGLQFLFEYFSETQRNKGNFPGRFSGRQFSNSRSEMNVSTLELGDSALYLCASRGTVQETQYFGPGTRLLVL.

The chain links TRBV7-3 to TRBJ2-3, with 7 bases matching TRBD2. The CDR3 extends over 14 amino acids. J was trimmed by 5 bases and V by 0 bases; bases with no gene match: 2. CDR1 and CDR2 (germline): SGHTA, FQGTGA. The DNA of the CDR3 is TGTGCCAGCAGCTTAACAGGGAGGGGAGATACGCAGTATTTT. Protein product: CASSLTGRGDTQYF.

The rearrangement uses TRBV2 and TRBJ1-5; possible D gene TRBD1, 5 bases. This CDR3 has 15 amino acids. Trimming left V 6 bases short and J 0 bases short, with 12 bases between. CDR1 and CDR2 from the germline V gene are SNHLY and FYNNEI. The CDR3 coding sequence is TGTGCCAGCAGAAGGCAGGGCCCTAGCAATCAGCCCCAGCATTTT. Its protein is CASRRQGPSNQPQHF.

V is TRBV2 and J is TRBJ2-7; D may be TRBD1 (6 bases). Trimming took off 10 bases at V and 2 bases at J, with 18 bases between the two ends. Germline-derived CDR1 and CDR2 are SNHLY and FYNNEI. The CDR3 extends over 14 amino acids. The CDR3 protein is CATAEQGKTYEQYF. The CDR3 DNA sequence: TGTGCCACCGCCGAACAGGGAAAAACCTACGAGCAGTACTTC.

This clone was counted only a few times. J is TRBJ1-3 and V is TRBV7-9; D remains unclear. The CDR3 loop spans 16 amino acids. Trimming cost V 4 bases and J 2 bases, with 15 bases left between them. Germline CDR1 SEHNR, CDR2 FQNEAQ (reference sequence). The CDR3 coding sequence is TGTGCCAGCAGCTACCGGGAGGGAGTAGCTGGAAACACCATATATTTT. This sequence encodes CASSYREGVAGNTIYF.

The CDR3, as DNA: TGTGCCAGCTCATCCCCAGGTGGGAGCAACACCGGGGAGCTGTTTTTT. This encodes CASSSPGGSNTGELFF. This chain joins TRBV18 and TRBJ2-2, with D possibly matching TRBD2 (5 bases). The CDR3 spans 16 residues. Trimming removed 5 bases from V and 2 bases from J, with 15 bases in between. Germline V CDR1 and CDR2: KGHSH, LQKENI.

The chain couples TRBV19 to TRBJ1-1, with 9 bases that match TRBD1. The junction had 8 bases not matched to a gene; V was cut back by 5 bases and J by 4 bases. Germline lookup yields CDR1 LNHDA and CDR2 SQIVND (reference sequence). This CDR3 spans 15 amino acids. The CDR3 DNA follows: TGTGCCAGTAGTGTCCCCGGGACAGGGAGCACTGAAGCTTTCTTT. Translated, it gives CASSVPGTGSTEAFF. Complete variable domain (other parts from reference TRBV19 and TRBJ1-1): DGGITQSPKYLFRKEGQNVTLSCEQNLNHDAMYWYRQDPGQGLRLIYYSQIVNDFQKGDIAEGYSVSREKKESFPLTVTSAQKNPTAFYLCASSVPGTGSTEAFFGQGTRLTVV.

The chain has TRBV3-1 (or the pseudogene TRBV3-2) and TRBJ1-4; D not certain. Germline CDR1 reads LGHDT; CDR2 reads YNNKEL (reference sequence). Trimming stripped 6 bases from V and 7 bases from J, with 15 bases between. The CDR3 consists of 14 residues. In nucleotides, the CDR3 is TGTGCCAGCAGATCCGGTGAGGGTAGTGAAAAACTGTTTTTT. Translation: CASRSGEGSEKLFF.

The V call is TRBV5-5, the J call TRBJ2-3; no firm D call. Trimming took off 3 bases at V and 4 bases at J, with 18 bases between the two ends. Germline CDR1 and CDR2: SGHKS and YYEKEE (reference sequence). There are 16 residues in the CDR3. Written as DNA, the CDR3 is TGTGCCAGCAGCTCCAAACGGTCCTTCTTGTCAGATACGCAGTATTTT. As protein: CASSSKRSFLSDTQYF.

This rearrangement joins TRBV19 to TRBJ1-5; D might be TRBD1 (6 bases). V lost 7 bases and J lost 0, with 22 bases in between. Germline V gene data show CDR1 as LNHDA and CDR2 as SQIVND (reference sequence). The CDR3 spans 18 residues. The CDR3 bases are TGTGCCAGTACGATAGCGGGACACCGAGGGAGTAGCAATCAGCCCCAGCATTTT. Translation gives CASTIAGHRGSSNQPQHF.

The genes are TRBV2 and TRBJ1-2, with 10 bases that match TRBD1. From germline, CDR1 is SNHLY and CDR2 FYNNEI. This CDR3 spans 14 amino acids. J was trimmed by 4 bases and V by 4 bases; bases with no gene match: 3. The CDR3 nucleotides read TGTGCCAGCAGTGCGGGACAGGGGCCCTATGGCTACACCTTC. It translates to CASSAGQGPYGYTF.

The chain recombines TRBV9 with TRBJ1-6, with a possible D match to TRBD1 (6 bases). The CDR3 spans 15 residues. The V end lost 4 bases, the J end lost 10 bases, and 18 bases lay between the germline ends. Per the germline V gene, CDR1 is SGDLS and CDR2 is YYNGEE. The CDR3 coding sequence is TGTGCCAGCAGCCTACGGGACGGGGGGCCATCACCCCTCCACTTT. Protein product: CASSLRDGGPSPLHF.

V and J are TRBV5-1 and TRBJ2-5; no reliable D call. Germline CDR1 SGHRS, CDR2 YFSETQ. This CDR3 has 13 residues. Trimming took 4 bases from V and 5 from J, leaving 12 bases between them. The CDR3 here is CASSVGPGETQYF. The CDR3, as DNA: TGCGCCAGCAGCGTGGGCCCCGGGGAGACCCAGTACTTC.

The gene calls are TRBV2 and TRBJ1-5, with D possibly TRBD1 on 5 matching bases. Trimming cost V 2 bases and J 4 bases, with 12 bases left between them. This CDR3 comprises 15 residues. The germline gives CDR1 SNHLY, CDR2 FYNNEI. DNA of the CDR3: TGTGCCAGCAGTGAAATGTCAGGGAAGAATCAGCCCCAGCATTTT. Translating gives CASSEMSGKNQPQHF.

The CDR3 nucleotides read TGTGCCAGCAGCGCCGAAGCGGGGGGGCGGTGGAATGAGCAGTTCTTC. This gives the protein CASSAEAGGRWNEQFF. This chain links TRBV9 with TRBJ2-1; 10 nucleotides align to TRBD2. Trimming cost V 3 bases and J 7 bases; bases outside gene matches: 10. From germline, CDR1 is SGDLS and CDR2 YYNGEE. This CDR3 has 16 residues. The full variable domain, in which reference TRBV9 and TRBJ2-1 provide the parts outside the CDR3, is DSGVTQTPKHLITATGQRVTLRCSPRSGDLSVYWYQQSLDQGLQFLIQYYNGEERAKGNILERFSAQQFPDLHSELNLSSLELGDSALYFCASSAEAGGRWNEQFFGPGTRLTVL.

The V gene is TRBV12-5, the J gene TRBJ1-5; D perhaps matches TRBD1 (6 bases). Germline loops: CDR1 LGHNT, CDR2 FRNRAP. Trimming shortened V by 9 bases and J by 1 base, and 13 bases separated the two germline ends. The CDR3 is made up of 14 amino acids. The CDR3 DNA reads TGTGCTAGCTGGCTGGGGGCGAGCAATCAGCCCCAGCATTTT. Translated, it gives CASWLGASNQPQHF.

This clone was detected only once. The gene calls are TRBV29-1 and TRBJ2-3; 8 nucleotides agree with TRBD1. Germline loops: CDR1 SQVTM, CDR2 ANQGSEA. This CDR3 is 14 amino acids long. V gave up 5 bases and J gave up 5 bases; unmatched junction bases: 9. CDR3 loop: CSVTLTGGRDTQYF. The CDR3 region has the DNA TGCAGCGTTACCCTTACAGGGGGACGAGATACGCAGTATTTT.

The chain joins TRBV7-8 to TRBJ2-7; perhaps TRBD1 as D (6 bases). Trimming stripped 4 bases from V and 5 bases from J, with 18 bases between. Germline V gene data show CDR1 as SGHVS and CDR2 as FQNEAQ. The CDR3 loop spans 15 amino acids. CDR3 in amino acids: CASSSTLVQGHEQYF. DNA of the CDR3: TGTGCCAGCAGCTCCACACTAGTACAGGGCCACGAGCAGTACTTC. Drawing the rest from reference TRBV7-8 and TRBJ2-7, the complete variable domain is GAGVSQSPRYKVAKRGQDVALRCDPISGHVSLFWYQQALGQGPEFLTYFQNEAQLDKSGLPSDRFFAERPEGSVSTLKIQRTQQEDSAVYLCASSSTLVQGHEQYFGPGTRLTVT.

The chain is built from TRBV2 and TRBJ2-5; 11 nucleotides match TRBD2. Germline V gene data show CDR1 as SNHLY and CDR2 as FYNNEI. CDR3 length: 15 residues. Losses at the gene ends were 8 bases for V and 1 base for J; bases not matched to a gene: 6. Here the CDR3 DNA reads TGTGCCAGCTGGAGACTAGCGGGGAGCCAAGAGACCCAGTACTTC. This sequence encodes CASWRLAGSQETQYF. Combining the CDR3 with reference TRBV2 and TRBJ2-5 gives the whole variable domain EPEVTQTPSHQVTQMGQEVILRCVPISNHLYFYWYRQILGQKVEFLVSFYNNEISEKSEIFDDQFSVERPDGSNFTLKIRSTKLEDSAMYFCASWRLAGSQETQYFGPGTRLLVL.

The CDR3 sequence is CASSRGLAGGREQYF. CDR3 DNA: TGTGCCAGCAGCCGGGGACTAGCGGGGGGGCGCGAGCAGTACTTC. The chain employs TRBV5-4 and TRBJ2-7, with 16 bases that match TRBD2. Germline V gives CDR1 SGHNT, CDR2 YYREEE (reference sequence). Losses at the gene ends were 4 bases for V and 6 bases for J; bases not matched to a gene: 4. This CDR3 region has 15 residues.

This chain connects TRBV4-1 to TRBJ2-5; 10 bases match TRBD2. This CDR3 has 15 amino acids. CDR1 and CDR2 (germline): MGHRA, YSYEKL. V trimming: 5 bases; J trimming: 2 bases; junction bases outside the gene matches: 5. CDR3: CASSSSGRPQETQYF. CDR3 DNA: TGCGCCAGCAGCAGTAGCGGGAGGCCGCAAGAGACCCAGTACTTC.

The genes are TRBV2 and TRBJ1-5, with D possibly being TRBD1 (6 bases). The CDR3 has 14 residues. Germline V gene lookup returns CDR1 SNHLY and CDR2 FYNNEI. V was shortened by 4 bases and J by 1 base, with 8 bases between the two germline ends. The CDR3 here is CASSGGPSNQPQHF. The CDR3 DNA sequence: TGTGCCAGCAGTGGGGGGCCGAGCAATCAGCCCCAGCATTTT.

This clone was detected only once. This rearrangement joins TRBV9 to TRBJ2-1, with unresolved D. V was clipped by 0 bases and J by 4 bases, with 11 bases between them. CDR1 and CDR2 (germline): SGDLS, YYNGEE. This CDR3 has 15 residues. The CDR3: CASSVVGDQYNEQFF. DNA for the CDR3: TGTGCCAGCAGCGTAGTAGGAGATCAATACAATGAGCAGTTCTTC. The full variable domain, completed using reference TRBV9 and TRBJ2-1, is DSGVTQTPKHLITATGQRVTLRCSPRSGDLSVYWYQQSLDQGLQFLIQYYNGEERAKGNILERFSAQQFPDLHSELNLSSLELGDSALYFCASSVVGDQYNEQFFGPGTRLTVL.

This chain connects TRBV5-4 to TRBJ1-3; D is undetermined. In germline, CDR1 is SGHNT, CDR2 YYREEE (reference sequence). The germline V and J ends were trimmed by 4 bases and 4 bases, with 15 bases remaining between them. The CDR3 totals 15 residues. CDR3 loop: CASSLSTMPGNTIYF. The DNA for the CDR3 is TGTGCCAGCAGCCTATCAACCATGCCCGGAAACACCATATATTTT.